These 14 T cell receptor beta chains share one sample of origin, sequenced in a study of cytomegalovirus exposure and HLA in healthy donors. The PCR made use of 60 Vbeta and 13 Jbeta primers. TCRdb's table, derived via immunoSEQ multiplex PCR, lists solely in-frame clones and lacks some. The sample records about 130,000 clones, 75% to 90% being singletons. Sequenced input: PBMCs. These receptors all come from a woman in her twenties or thirties in good health and CMV-seropositive.

This chain connects TRBV2 to TRBJ2-7, with D possibly being TRBD1 (6 bases). Germline CDR1 SNHLY, CDR2 FYNNEI. CDR3 size: 13 residues. Trimming pared 11 bases from V and 2 bases from J, leaving 16 bases between. Written as DNA, the CDR3 is TGTGCCCTCAAGGGGGACCTGGCCTACGAGCAGTACTTC. This encodes CALKGDLAYEQYF.

This clone is a singleton in its sample. The chain uses TRBV6-1 and TRBJ2-7; maybe TRBD1 (6 bases). V was clipped by 7 bases and J by 5 bases, with 18 bases between them. Germline CDR1 is MNHNS and CDR2 is SASEGT. The CDR3 consists of 14 residues. CDR3 coding DNA: TGTGCCAGCACCCTGACAGGTGGCGGACACGAGCAGTACTTC. Protein product: CASTLTGGGHEQYF.

The chain carries TRBV18 and TRBJ2-5; D not certain. V dropped 3 bases and J dropped 5 bases, with 16 bases sitting between them. The germline V gene encodes CDR1 KGHSH and CDR2 LQKENI. CDR3 length equals 15 residues. This chain's CDR3 is CASSPPARPGETQYF. CDR3 DNA: TGTGCCAGCTCACCGCCCGCCCGCCCCGGGGAGACCCAGTACTTC.

This clone was seen a single time. This chain connects TRBV9 to TRBJ1-2; D call uncertain. CDR1 is SGDLS and CDR2 is YYNGEE in the germline V gene. V lost 2 bases to trimming and J lost 0 bases, with 8 bases between them. The CDR3 has 14 residues. The CDR3 spells CASSVGNSNYGYTF. The CDR3 DNA follows: TGTGCCAGCAGCGTCGGGAACTCTAACTATGGCTACACCTTC.

The chain couples TRBV2 to TRBJ2-1; D unclear. Between the trimmed V and J ends, which lost 8 bases and 0 bases, there was a span of 11 bases. Germline CDR1 reads SNHLY; CDR2 reads FYNNEI. This CDR3 has 14 residues. The CDR3 DNA reads TGTGCCAGCCTTCGAGAGAGCTCCTACAATGAGCAGTTCTTC. This translates into CASLRESSYNEQFF.

The chain couples TRBV5-1 to TRBJ2-7; TRBD2 aligns across 10 bases. Losses at the gene ends were 5 bases for V and 6 bases for J; bases not matched to a gene: 5. This CDR3 contains 13 residues. Germline loops: CDR1 SGHRS, CDR2 YFSETQ. CDR3 sequence reads: CASRPSGGSEQYF. The CDR3, as DNA: TGCGCCAGCAGACCTAGCGGGGGCTCCGAGCAGTACTTC. The full variable domain, with the rest looked up from reference TRBV5-1 and TRBJ2-7, is KAGVTQTPRYLIKTRGQQVTLSCSPISGHRSVSWYQQTPGQGLQFLFEYFSETQRNKGNFPGRFSGRQFSNSRSEMNVSTLELGDSALYLCASRPSGGSEQYFGPGTRLTVT.

This clone has only a few counts. This chain joins TRBV19 and TRBJ1-1; TRBD1 agrees at 11 bases. The CDR3 is made up of 16 amino acids. Per germline, CDR1 LNHDA and CDR2 SQIVND (reference sequence). Germline trimming cut 4 bases from V and 2 bases from J; bases unmatched to any gene: 6. Here the CDR3 reads CASSSRGTGGNTEAFF. CDR3 DNA sequence: TGTGCCAGTAGTAGCCGCGGGACAGGGGGAAACACTGAAGCTTTCTTT.

V is TRBV15 and J is TRBJ2-7; 8 positions match TRBD2. Per the germline V gene, CDR1 is LNHNV and CDR2 is YYDKDF (reference sequence). With 0 bases clipped from V and 3 bases from J, the junction kept 7 bases outside the gene matches. This CDR3 region has 16 residues. CDR3 protein: CATSRDSGTRIYEQYF. The CDR3 DNA reads as TGTGCCACCAGCAGAGATAGCGGGACACGGATCTACGAGCAGTACTTC.

The chain employs TRBV18 and TRBJ1-2; TRBD1 agrees at 8 bases. The CDR3 runs to 15 residues. The V segment lost 3 bases and the J segment 7 bases; nucleotides outside the gene matches: 10. Germline V gives CDR1 KGHSH, CDR2 LQKENI. CDR3 nucleotides: TGTGCCAGCTCACCTATAAGCAGGGGGCTGCCTGGCTACACCTTC. It specifies CASSPISRGLPGYTF.

The rearrangement joins TRBV6-5 to TRBJ1-4, with no clear D. Germline V gene data show CDR1 as MNHEY and CDR2 as SVGAGI. This CDR3 is 14 amino acids long. The germline V and J ends were trimmed by 2 bases and 5 bases, with 9 bases remaining between them. Here the CDR3 reads CASSYAGLNEKLFF. The CDR3 DNA is TGTGCCAGCAGTTACGCGGGCCTAAATGAAAAACTGTTTTTT.

The rearrangement links TRBV5-1 to TRBJ1-1; D gene ambiguous. Trimming cost V 5 bases and J 10 bases, with 12 bases left between them. The germline gives CDR1 SGHRS, CDR2 YFSETQ. The CDR3 totals 11 residues. The DNA of the CDR3 is TGCGCCAGCAGGGCCGCCGAGGGAGCTTTCTTT. It translates to CASRAAEGAFF.

The table lists this clone with a count of one. The J gene is TRBJ1-1, the V gene TRBV18; maybe TRBD1 (5 bases). Germline V gives CDR1 KGHSH, CDR2 LQKENI. The CDR3 is made up of 13 amino acids. V lost 2 bases to trimming and J lost 5 bases, with 9 bases between them. CDR3 bases: TGTGCCAGCTCACCAGGGCAGGGTACTGAAGCTTTCTTT. It translates to CASSPGQGTEAFF.

The chain links TRBV2 to TRBJ2-3, with TRBD1 identical over 7 bases. The length of the CDR3 is 12 residues. Trimming removed 8 bases from V and 10 bases from J; junction bases left unmatched: 9. Germline V gene sequence: CDR1 SNHLY, CDR2 FYNNEI. In DNA, the CDR3 is TGTGCCAGCCTTCTGACAGGGCCCCCGCAGTATTTT. As protein: CASLLTGPPQYF.

This chain joins TRBV18 and TRBJ1-5; 9 nucleotides line up with TRBD1. Germline CDR1 KGHSH, CDR2 LQKENI. V dropped 4 bases and J dropped 4; count of bases not matched to a gene: 2. CDR3 length: 14 residues. The CDR3 DNA reads TGTGCCAGCTCACGGACAGGGGATAATCAGCCCCAGCATTTT. Translated, it gives CASSRTGDNQPQHF.